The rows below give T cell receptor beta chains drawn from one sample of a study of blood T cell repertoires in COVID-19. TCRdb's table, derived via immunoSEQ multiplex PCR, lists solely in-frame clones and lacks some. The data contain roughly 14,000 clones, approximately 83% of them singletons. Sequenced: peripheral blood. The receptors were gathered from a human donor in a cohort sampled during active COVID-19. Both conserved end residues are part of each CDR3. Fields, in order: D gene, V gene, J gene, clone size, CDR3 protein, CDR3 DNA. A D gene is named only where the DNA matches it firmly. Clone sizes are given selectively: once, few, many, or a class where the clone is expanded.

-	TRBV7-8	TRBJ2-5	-	CASSLGRETQYF	TGTGCCAGCAGCTTAGGCCGGGAGACCCAGTACTTC
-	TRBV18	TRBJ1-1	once	CASSPRSASGSTEAFF	TGTGCCAGCTCACCAAGGAGCGCCTCCGGGAGCACTGAAGCTTTCTTT
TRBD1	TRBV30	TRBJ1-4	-	CAWSWTGGFNEKLFF	TGTGCCTGGAGTTGGACAGGGGGTTTTAATGAAAAACTGTTTTTT
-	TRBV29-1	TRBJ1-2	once	CSVGELNYGYTF	TGCAGCGTTGGAGAGTTAAACTATGGCTACACCTTC
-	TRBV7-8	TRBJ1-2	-	CASSLEVGGVGYTF	TGTGCCAGCAGCTTAGAGGTTGGGGGGGTCGGCTACACCTTC
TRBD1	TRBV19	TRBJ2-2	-	CASSRDRGMLFF	TGTGCCAGTAGTAGAGACAGGGGGATGCTGTTTTTT
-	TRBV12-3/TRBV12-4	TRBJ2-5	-	CASSPRVETQYF	TGTGCCAGCAGCCCCAGGGTTGAGACCCAGTACTTC
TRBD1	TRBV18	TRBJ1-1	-	CASSGGQPPIEAFF	TGTGCCAGCTCAGGGGGACAGCCACCCATAGAAGCTTTCTTT
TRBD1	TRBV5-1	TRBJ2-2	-	CASSRDRGTGELFF	TGCGCCAGCAGCAGGGACAGGGGAACCGGGGAGCTGTTTTTT
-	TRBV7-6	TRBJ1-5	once	CASSLVPQGLQPQHF	TGTGCCAGCAGCTTAGTACCGCAGGGCCTTCAGCCCCAGCATTTT
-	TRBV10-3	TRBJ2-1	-	CAISAAANEQFF	TGTGCCATCAGTGCCGCGGCTAATGAGCAGTTCTTC
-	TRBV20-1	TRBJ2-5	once	CSALRSETQYF	TGCAGTGCCTTACGGTCTGAGACCCAGTACTTC
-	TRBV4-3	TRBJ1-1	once	CASSPQLKDRMNTEAFF	TGCGCCAGCAGCCCCCAGTTAAAAGACAGAATGAACACTGAAGCTTTCTTT
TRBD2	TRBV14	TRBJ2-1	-	CASRPPAAAGSYNEQFF	TGTGCCAGCAGGCCCCCGGCGGCAGCGGGGTCCTACAATGAGCAGTTCTTC
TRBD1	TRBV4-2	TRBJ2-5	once	CASSPGQGKETQYF	TGTGCCAGCAGCCCGGGACAGGGGAAAGAGACCCAGTACTTC
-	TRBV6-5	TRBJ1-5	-	CASRRSSNQPQHF	TGTGCCAGCAGGAGGTCTAGCAATCAGCCCCAGCATTTT
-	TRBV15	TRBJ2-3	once	CATSIQGDTQYF	TGTGCCACCAGCATCCAGGGGGATACGCAGTATTTT
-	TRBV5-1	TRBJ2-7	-	CASSWVGGEQYF	TGCGCCAGCAGCTGGGTGGGAGGAGAGCAGTACTTC
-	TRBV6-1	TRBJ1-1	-	CASSEAGANTEAFF	TGTGCCAGCAGTGAAGCAGGGGCGAACACTGAAGCTTTCTTT
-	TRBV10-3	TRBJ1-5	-	CAISESMGGYQPQHF	TGTGCCATCAGTGAGTCGATGGGGGGGTATCAGCCCCAGCATTTT
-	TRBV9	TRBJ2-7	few	CASSVGIGTPSEQYF	TGTGCCAGCAGCGTAGGAATCGGAACCCCTAGCGAGCAGTACTTC
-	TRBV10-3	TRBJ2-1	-	CAISESQYNEQFF	TGTGCCATCAGTGAGTCACAGTACAATGAGCAGTTCTTC
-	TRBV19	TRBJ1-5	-	CASSTEGRPQHF	TGTGCCAGTAGTACAGAGGGCCGCCCGCAGCATTTT
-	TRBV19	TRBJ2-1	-	CASSESRDNEQFF	TGTGCCAGTAGTGAGTCCAGGGATAATGAGCAGTTCTTC
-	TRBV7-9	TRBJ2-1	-	CASSGQRSSYNEQFF	TGTGCCAGCAGCGGACAGAGGAGCTCCTACAATGAGCAGTTCTTC
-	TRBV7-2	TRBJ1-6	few	CASSPQTGLWSPLHF	TGTGCCAGCAGCCCCCAGACAGGATTGTGGTCACCCCTCCACTTT
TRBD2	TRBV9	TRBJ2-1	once	CASSAGLAGGINEQFF	TGTGCCAGCAGCGCCGGTCTAGCGGGAGGGATCAATGAGCAGTTCTTC
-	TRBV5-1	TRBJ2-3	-	CASAGGRLSADTQYF	TGCGCCAGCGCGGGCGGACGACTGTCGGCAGATACGCAGTATTTT
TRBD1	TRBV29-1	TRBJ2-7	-	CSARTGGNEQYF	TGCAGCGCAAGGACAGGGGGCAACGAGCAGTACTTC
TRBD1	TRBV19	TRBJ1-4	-	CASSTYTFRDRINEKLFF	TGTGCCAGTAGTACCTACACTTTCCGGGACAGGATAAATGAAAAACTGTTTTTT
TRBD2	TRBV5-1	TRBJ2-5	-	CASSFGTSGGQETQYF	TGCGCCAGCAGCTTCGGGACTAGCGGGGGACAAGAGACCCAGTACTTC
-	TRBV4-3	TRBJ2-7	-	CASSQDLGGFYEQYF	TGCGCCAGCAGCCAAGATTTGGGGGGTTTCTACGAGCAGTACTTC
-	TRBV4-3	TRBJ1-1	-	CASSQVGSHTEAFF	TGCGCCAGCAGCCAAGTGGGCTCTCACACTGAAGCTTTCTTT